The T cell receptor beta chain described here comes from a study of post-analysis software for immune sequencing data. The CDR3 spans 15 residues. From germline, CDR1 is DFQATT and CDR2 SNEGSKA (reference sequence). With 6 bases clipped from V and 2 bases from J, the junction kept 9 bases outside the gene matches. This clonotype was recorded at least ten times. As yet, its antigen is unknown. Prepared TCR beta cDNA libraries contained unique molecular identifiers. One entry per CDR3 protein, called by TCRdb with MiXCR from the PCR reads. The sample has over 250,000 distinct CDR3 sequences, 30% to 45% seen once. Study findings and constraints: When patients were compared with controls, four to six TRBV segments were more frequent, TRBV5-6, TRBV5-1 and TRBV20-1 among them.

Sequenced sample: blood. This chain uses TRBV20-1 with TRBJ2-3; 9 nucleotides align to TRBD2. The TCR sequence derives from a girl aged 10 to 17 with multiple sclerosis. CDR3: CSAESGTSLTDTQYF. CDR3 nucleotides: TGCAGTGCCGAATCCGGGACTAGCCTCACAGATACGCAGTATTTT.